The 10 T cell receptor beta chains below were found in one sample sequenced in a study of T-cell reconstitution after alpha-beta-depleted transplantation in children. TCRbeta library preparation incorporated unique molecular identifiers. TCRdb reprocessed the PCR reads via MiXCR and lists one record per CDR3 protein. The sample contains about 980,000 distinct CDR3 sequences, around 30% of which appear only once. Sequences were derived from PBMCs, mostly from graft donor cells, sampled 360 days after TCRalphabeta/CD19-depleted stem cell transplant. The origin of the receptors is a boy under three years old who had a stem cell transplant for SCID, so the T cells may come from the graft donor.

The V call is TRBV10-3, the J call TRBJ2-5; 11 nucleotides align to TRBD2. The CDR3 consists of 15 residues. The V gene's germline CDR1 is ENHRY and CDR2 SYGVKD. After removal of 6 bases from V and 1 base from J, the junction contained 4 bases not matched to a gene. CDR3 loop: CAISSGTSGQETQYF. CDR3 in DNA: TGTGCCATCAGCTCCGGGACTAGCGGCCAAGAGACCCAGTACTTC.

This clonotype was observed a handful of times. V is TRBV20-1 and J is TRBJ2-7; TRBD2 agrees at 12 bases. CDR1 and CDR2 (germline): DFQATT, SNEGSKA (reference sequence). The CDR3 runs 13 residues. The trim removed 6 bases at V and 3 bases at J, leaving 3 bases unmatched. As DNA, the CDR3 is TGCAGTGCCGTGACTAGCGGGGGCTACGAGCAGTACTTC. Amino acid sequence: CSAVTSGGYEQYF.

A few counts support this clonotype. The chain has TRBV28 and TRBJ1-6; TRBD1 aligns across 7 bases. V lost 2 bases and J lost 6; bases outside the gene matches: 7. This CDR3 is built from 16 residues. Germline V lookup: CDR1 MDHEN, CDR2 SYDVKM. The CDR3 is CASSLEGQEINSPLHF. The CDR3 nucleotides read TGTGCCAGCAGTTTAGAAGGACAGGAGATTAATTCACCCCTCCACTTT.

This clonotype occurred a few times. The V call is TRBV12-3 or TRBV12-4, the J call TRBJ2-5; D possibly matches TRBD1 or TRBD2 (5 bases each). Trimming took off 6 bases at V and 3 bases at J, with 14 bases between the two ends. CDR3 length: 14 residues. CDR3 sequence reads: CASSWRGTEETQYF. The CDR3, as DNA: TGTGCCAGCAGCTGGCGAGGGACCGAAGAGACCCAGTACTTC.

This clonotype appeared a few times. This sequence joins TRBV6-2 or TRBV6-3 and TRBJ2-3; 8 nucleotides agree with TRBD2. The V gene end was trimmed by 5 bases and the J gene end by 0 bases; junction bases not matched to a gene: 16. The CDR3 extends over 19 amino acids. Germline V gives CDR1 MNHEY, CDR2 SVGEGT. The DNA of the CDR3 is TGTGCCAGCAGTCCCCCTGGCGGGGGGCCCCAAGGGAGCACAGATACGCAGTATTTT. It codes for CASSPPGGGPQGSTDTQYF.

V is TRBV7-9 and J is TRBJ2-1, with D tentatively TRBD1 or TRBD2 (5 bases each). Trimming cost V 1 base and J 9 bases, with 10 bases left between them. This CDR3 region has 13 residues. Looked up from germline, CDR1 is SEHNR and CDR2 is FQNEAQ (reference sequence). The DNA of the CDR3 is TGTGCCAGCAGCTTAGTCCTCGGGACTGAGCAGTTCTTC. It encodes CASSLVLGTEQFF.

This clonotype was observed many times. The rearrangement uses TRBV12-3 or TRBV12-4 and TRBJ1-5; D not resolved. V lost 1 base, J lost 4 bases, and 8 bases lay in between. This CDR3 contains 14 residues. CDR3 in DNA: TGTGCCAGCAGTTTAGGGTCAGGAAATCAGCCCCAGCATTTT. Translated, it gives CASSLGSGNQPQHF.

In its sample, this clonotype was seen a few times. The V gene is TRBV5-5, the J gene TRBJ2-7; 11 nucleotides line up with TRBD1. Germline CDR1 SGHKS, CDR2 YYEKEE (reference sequence). After removal of 4 bases from V and 2 bases from J, the junction contained 5 bases not matched to a gene. There are 15 residues in the CDR3. CDR3 bases: TGTGCCAGCAGCGTGGGACAGGGGGGAACCTACGAGCAGTACTTC. It yields the protein CASSVGQGGTYEQYF.

This clonotype was observed a few times. The chain couples TRBV12-3 or TRBV12-4 to TRBJ1-3; no definite D call. This CDR3 has 14 residues. V was pared by 4 bases and J by 5 bases, with 12 bases between. The CDR3 DNA reads TGTGCCAGCAGTTCCAGAGGACCGCGAAACACCATATATTTT. It specifies CASSSRGPRNTIYF.

This clonotype was counted ten times or more. The chain employs TRBV27 and TRBJ2-5; the match to TRBD2 covers 7 bases. Germline trimming cut 2 bases from V and 10 bases from J; bases unmatched to any gene: 10. CDR1 MNHEY and CDR2 SMNVEV come from the germline V gene (reference sequence). The length of the CDR3 is 14 residues. The CDR3 nucleotides read TGTGCCAGCAGTTTAGTTCCAGATCGGGGGGTCCAGTACTTC. Its translation is CASSLVPDRGVQYF.